This TCR beta chain appears in the sequencing data of a study of cytomegalovirus exposure and HLA in healthy donors. Findings and caveats of the study: Immune exposure was documented only through CMV serostatus. Indistinguishable V segments such as TRBV6-2 and TRBV6-3 were excluded. Within the data, a cluster of highly shared sequence variants was likely a sequencing artifact.

Primers for the PCR totalled 60 Vbeta and 13 Jbeta. This table comes from immunoSEQ multiplex PCR, and its TCRdb copy is limited to in-frame clones, with some not included. The sample records some 150,000 clones, around 80% being singletons. As for this clone: Its antigen is not identified.

The CDR3 is 14 residues long. Germline CDR1 reads PRHDT; CDR2 reads FYEKMQ (reference sequence). V was cut by 3 bases and J by 4 bases, with 11 bases left in between. This clonotype was obtained from a woman aged 45-59 years in good health and CMV-seropositive. This chain connects TRBV13 to TRBJ2-3; unclear D gene. Sequenced sample: PBMCs. The CDR3 DNA follows: TGTGCCAGCAGCTTGCCCTCCAGGCCAGATACGCAGTATTTT. Residues: CASSLPSRPDTQYF.